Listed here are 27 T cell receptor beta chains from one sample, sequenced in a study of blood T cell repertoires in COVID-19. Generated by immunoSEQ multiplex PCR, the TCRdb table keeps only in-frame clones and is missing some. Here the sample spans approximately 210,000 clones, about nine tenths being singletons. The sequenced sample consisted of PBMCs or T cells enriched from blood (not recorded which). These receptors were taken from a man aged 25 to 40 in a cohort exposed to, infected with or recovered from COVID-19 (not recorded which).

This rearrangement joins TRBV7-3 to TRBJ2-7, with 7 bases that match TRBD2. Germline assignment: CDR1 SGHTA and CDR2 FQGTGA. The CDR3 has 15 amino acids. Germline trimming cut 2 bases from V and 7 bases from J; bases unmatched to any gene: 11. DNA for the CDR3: TGTGCCAGCAGCTTATCGGGCACGCCGGGGGGTGAGCAGTACTTC. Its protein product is CASSLSGTPGGEQYF. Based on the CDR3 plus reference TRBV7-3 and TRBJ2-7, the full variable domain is GAGVSQTPSNKVTEKGKYVELRCDPISGHTALYWYRQSLGQGPEFLIYFQGTGAADDSGLPNDRFFAVRPEGSVSTLKIQRTERGDSAVYLCASSLSGTPGGEQYFGPGTRLTVT.

The CDR3 DNA is TGTGCCAGCTCACCACAGGTTTCTACAGGGACAGGGCTTAATGAGCAGTTCTTC. This sequence encodes CASSPQVSTGTGLNEQFF. The genes are TRBV18 and TRBJ2-1; TRBD1 matches at 9 bases. Germline V lookup: CDR1 KGHSH, CDR2 LQKENI. J lost 7 bases, V lost 1 base, and 14 bases had no gene match. CDR3 length equals 18 residues.

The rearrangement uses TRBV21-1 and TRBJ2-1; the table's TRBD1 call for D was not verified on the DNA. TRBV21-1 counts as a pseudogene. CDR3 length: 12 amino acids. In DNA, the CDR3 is TGTGCCAGCAGCAAAGACAGGCAGGAGCAGTTCTTC. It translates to CASSKDRQEQFF.

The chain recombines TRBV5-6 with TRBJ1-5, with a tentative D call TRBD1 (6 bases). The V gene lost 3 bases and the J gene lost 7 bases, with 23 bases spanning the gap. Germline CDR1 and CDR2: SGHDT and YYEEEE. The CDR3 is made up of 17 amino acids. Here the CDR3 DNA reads TGTGCCAGCAGCTCGGGGGGGCCAGGACGGATCATACAGCCCCAGCATTTT. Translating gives CASSSGGPGRIIQPQHF.

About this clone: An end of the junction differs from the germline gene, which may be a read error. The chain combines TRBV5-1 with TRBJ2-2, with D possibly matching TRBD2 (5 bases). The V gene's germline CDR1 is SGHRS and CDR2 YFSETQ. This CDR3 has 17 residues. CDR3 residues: CASSRARTDDEHRGAVF. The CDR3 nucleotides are TGCGCCAGCAGCCGCGCCCGGACGGACGACGAACACCGGGGAGCTGTTTTT.

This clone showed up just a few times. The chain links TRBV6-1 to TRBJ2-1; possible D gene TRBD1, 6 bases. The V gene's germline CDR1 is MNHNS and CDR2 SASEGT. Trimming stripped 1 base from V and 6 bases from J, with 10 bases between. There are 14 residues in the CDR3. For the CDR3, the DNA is TGTGCCAGCAGTGAAGGGGTAGGGGGCAATGAGCAGTTCTTC. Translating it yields CASSEGVGGNEQFF.

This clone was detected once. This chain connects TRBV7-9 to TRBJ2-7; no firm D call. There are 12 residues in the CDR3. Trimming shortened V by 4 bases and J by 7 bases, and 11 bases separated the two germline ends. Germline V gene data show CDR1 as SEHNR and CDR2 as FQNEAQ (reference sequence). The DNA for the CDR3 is TGTGCCAGCAGCTCCCCCTTGCGGGAGCAGTACTTC. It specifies CASSSPLREQYF.

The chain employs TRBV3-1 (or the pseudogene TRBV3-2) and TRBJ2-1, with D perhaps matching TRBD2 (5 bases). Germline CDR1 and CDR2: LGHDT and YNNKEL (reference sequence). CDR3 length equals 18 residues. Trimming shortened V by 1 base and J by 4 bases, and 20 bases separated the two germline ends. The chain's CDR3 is CASSQGPPWELIYNEQFF. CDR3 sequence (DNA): TGTGCCAGCAGCCAAGGTCCTCCTTGGGAGTTGATTTACAATGAGCAGTTCTTC.

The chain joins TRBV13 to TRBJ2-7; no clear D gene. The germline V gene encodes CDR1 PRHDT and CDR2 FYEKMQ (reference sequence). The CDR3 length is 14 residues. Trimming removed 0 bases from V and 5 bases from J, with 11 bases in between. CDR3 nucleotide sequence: TGTGCCAGCAGCTTAGGCCCGCGAGCGAACGAGCAGTACTTC. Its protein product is CASSLGPRANEQYF.

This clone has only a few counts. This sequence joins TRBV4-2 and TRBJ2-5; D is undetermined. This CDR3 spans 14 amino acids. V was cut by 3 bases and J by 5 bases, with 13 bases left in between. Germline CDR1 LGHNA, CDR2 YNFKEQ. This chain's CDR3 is CASSQVQVQETQYF. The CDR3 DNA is TGTGCCAGCAGCCAGGTTCAGGTCCAGGAGACCCAGTACTTC.

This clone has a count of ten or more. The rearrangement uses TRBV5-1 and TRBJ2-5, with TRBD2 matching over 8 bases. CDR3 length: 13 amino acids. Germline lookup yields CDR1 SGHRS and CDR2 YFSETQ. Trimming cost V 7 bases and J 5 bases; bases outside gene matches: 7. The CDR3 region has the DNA TGCGCCAGCGGCCCGGGACTAGTCGAGACCCAGTACTTC. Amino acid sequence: CASGPGLVETQYF.

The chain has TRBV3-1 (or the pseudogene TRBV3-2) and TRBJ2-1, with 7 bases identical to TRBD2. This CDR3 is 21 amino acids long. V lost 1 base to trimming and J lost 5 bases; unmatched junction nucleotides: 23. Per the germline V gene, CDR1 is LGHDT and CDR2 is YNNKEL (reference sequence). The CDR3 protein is CASSQVTRGEGRSRAHNEQFF. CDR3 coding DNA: TGTGCCAGCAGCCAAGTAACCCGGGGGGAGGGACGGTCCAGGGCCCACAATGAGCAGTTCTTC.

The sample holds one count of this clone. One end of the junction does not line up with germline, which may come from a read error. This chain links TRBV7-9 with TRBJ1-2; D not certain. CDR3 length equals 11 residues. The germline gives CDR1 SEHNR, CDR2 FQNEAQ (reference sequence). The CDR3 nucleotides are TGTGCCAGCAGCCGGGGAGGAGTTACGTCCTTC. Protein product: CASSRGGVTSF. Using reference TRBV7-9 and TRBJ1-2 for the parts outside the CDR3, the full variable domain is DTGVSQNPRHKITKRGQNVTFRCDPISEHNRLYWYRQTLGQGPEFLTYFQNEAQLEKSRLLSDRFSAERPKGSFSTLEIQRTEQGDSAMYLCASSRGGVTSFGSGTRLTVV.

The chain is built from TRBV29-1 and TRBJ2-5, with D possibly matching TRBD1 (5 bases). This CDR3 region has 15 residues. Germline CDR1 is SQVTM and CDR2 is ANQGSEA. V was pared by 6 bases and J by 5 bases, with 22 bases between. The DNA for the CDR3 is TGCAGCGTGCCACAACCTAGGGGCTCATTGGAGACCCAGTACTTC. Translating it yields CSVPQPRGSLETQYF.

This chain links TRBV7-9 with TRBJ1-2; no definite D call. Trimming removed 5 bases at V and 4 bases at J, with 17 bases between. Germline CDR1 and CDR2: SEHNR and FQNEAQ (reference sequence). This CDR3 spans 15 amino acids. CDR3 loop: CASSTLGPGVYGYTF. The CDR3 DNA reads TGTGCCAGCAGCACCCTGGGTCCGGGAGTCTATGGCTACACCTTC.

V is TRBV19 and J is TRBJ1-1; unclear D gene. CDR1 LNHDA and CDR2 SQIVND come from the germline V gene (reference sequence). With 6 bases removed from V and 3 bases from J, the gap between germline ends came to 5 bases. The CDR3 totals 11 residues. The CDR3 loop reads CASSQYTEAFF. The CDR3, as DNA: TGTGCCAGTAGCCAGTACACTGAAGCTTTCTTT.

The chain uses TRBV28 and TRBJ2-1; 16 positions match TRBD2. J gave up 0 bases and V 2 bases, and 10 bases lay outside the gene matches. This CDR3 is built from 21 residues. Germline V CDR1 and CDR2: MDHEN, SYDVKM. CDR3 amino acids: CASSLLLGTSGRASSYNEQFF. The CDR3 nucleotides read TGTGCCAGCAGTTTACTACTGGGGACTAGCGGGAGGGCCAGCTCCTACAATGAGCAGTTCTTC.

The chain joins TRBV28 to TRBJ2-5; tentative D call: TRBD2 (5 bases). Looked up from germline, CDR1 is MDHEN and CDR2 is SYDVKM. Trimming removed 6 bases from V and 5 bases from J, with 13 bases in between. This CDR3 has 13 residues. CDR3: CASRVEGLETQYF. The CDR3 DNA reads TGTGCCAGCAGGGTTGAGGGCCTGGAGACCCAGTACTTC.

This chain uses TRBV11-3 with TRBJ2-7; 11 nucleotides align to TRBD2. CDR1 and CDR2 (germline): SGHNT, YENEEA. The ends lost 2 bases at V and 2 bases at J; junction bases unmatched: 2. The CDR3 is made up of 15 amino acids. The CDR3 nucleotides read TGTGCCAGCAGCTTAACGACTAGCGGGACCTACGAGCAGTACTTC. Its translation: CASSLTTSGTYEQYF.

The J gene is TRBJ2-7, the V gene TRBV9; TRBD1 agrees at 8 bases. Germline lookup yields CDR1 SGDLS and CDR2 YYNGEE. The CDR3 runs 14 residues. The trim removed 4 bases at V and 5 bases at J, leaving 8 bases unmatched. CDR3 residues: CASSKTDRVHEQYF. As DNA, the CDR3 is TGTGCCAGCAGCAAAACGGACAGGGTTCACGAGCAGTACTTC.

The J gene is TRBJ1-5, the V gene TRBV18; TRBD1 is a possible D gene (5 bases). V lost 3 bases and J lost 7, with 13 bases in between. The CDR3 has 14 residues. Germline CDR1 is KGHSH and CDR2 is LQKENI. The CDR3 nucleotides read TGTGCCAGCTCACCGGGCCAGGGAAGGCAGCCCCAGCATTTT. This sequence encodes CASSPGQGRQPQHF.

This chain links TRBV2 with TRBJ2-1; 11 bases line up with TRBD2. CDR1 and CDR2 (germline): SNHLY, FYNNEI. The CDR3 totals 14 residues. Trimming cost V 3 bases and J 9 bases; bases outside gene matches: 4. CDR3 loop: CASSELAGGGEQFF. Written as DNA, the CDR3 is TGTGCCAGCAGTGAGTTAGCGGGAGGGGGTGAGCAGTTCTTC.

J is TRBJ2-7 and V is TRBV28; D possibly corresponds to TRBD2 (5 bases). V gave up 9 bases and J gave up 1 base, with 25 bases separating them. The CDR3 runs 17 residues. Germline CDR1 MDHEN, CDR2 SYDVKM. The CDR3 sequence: CARRPKAYSGISYEQYF. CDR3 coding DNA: TGTGCCAGGCGTCCGAAGGCATACTCCGGGATTTCCTACGAGCAGTACTTC.

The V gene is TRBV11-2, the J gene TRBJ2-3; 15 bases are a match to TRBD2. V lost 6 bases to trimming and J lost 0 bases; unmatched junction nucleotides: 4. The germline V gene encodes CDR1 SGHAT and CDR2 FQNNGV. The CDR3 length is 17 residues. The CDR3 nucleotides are TGTGCCAGCAGAGGACTAGCGGGAGGGACTAGCACAGATACGCAGTATTTT. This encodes CASRGLAGGTSTDTQYF.

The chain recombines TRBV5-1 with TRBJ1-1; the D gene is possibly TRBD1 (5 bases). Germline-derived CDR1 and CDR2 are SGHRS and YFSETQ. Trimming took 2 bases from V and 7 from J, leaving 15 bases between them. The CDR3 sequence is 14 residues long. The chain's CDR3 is CASSLGDKLDEAFF. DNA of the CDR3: TGCGCCAGCAGCTTAGGGGATAAACTCGATGAAGCTTTCTTT. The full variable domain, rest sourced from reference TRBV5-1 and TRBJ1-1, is KAGVTQTPRYLIKTRGQQVTLSCSPISGHRSVSWYQQTPGQGLQFLFEYFSETQRNKGNFPGRFSGRQFSNSRSEMNVSTLELGDSALYLCASSLGDKLDEAFFGQGTRLTVV.

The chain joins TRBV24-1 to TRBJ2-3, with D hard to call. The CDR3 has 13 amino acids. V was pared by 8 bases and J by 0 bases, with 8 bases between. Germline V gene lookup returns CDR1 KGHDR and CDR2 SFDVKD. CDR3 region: CATKASSTDTQYF. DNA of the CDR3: TGTGCCACCAAAGCCTCTAGCACAGATACGCAGTATTTT.

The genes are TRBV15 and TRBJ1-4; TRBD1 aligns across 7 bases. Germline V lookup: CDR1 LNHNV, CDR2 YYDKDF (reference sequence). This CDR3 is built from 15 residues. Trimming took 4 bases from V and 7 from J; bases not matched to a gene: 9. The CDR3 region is CATSIARGLGEKLFF. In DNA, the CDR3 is TGTGCCACCAGCATTGCAAGGGGGCTGGGTGAAAAACTGTTTTTT.